What follows describes a single T cell receptor (beta chain). Its cognate antigen is unknown. TCRdb's table, derived via immunoSEQ multiplex PCR, lists solely in-frame clones and lacks some. The data show around 160,000 clones, with more than 85% seen just once and about 1.5% held by the top ten. This sample stems from a study of T cell responses to AZD1222 COVID-19 vaccine. Study-level points and caveats: Vaccine-associated CD4 TCRs ranged over spike, dominating at 160-218 and 743-854. Without day 14 samples, only post-peak T cell repertoires were studied. Only five or six AZD1222 recipients were seropositive at baseline. After two AZD1222 doses, spike-specific TCR breadth and depth rose versus day 0.

The CDR3 length is 14 residues. Trimming stripped 0 bases from V and 2 bases from J, with 8 bases between. The V gene's germline CDR1 is LNHNV and CDR2 YYDKDF (reference sequence). The receptor was derived from an adult in good health. The V gene is TRBV15, the J gene TRBJ2-7; D might be TRBD1 or TRBD2, each matching 5 bases. The input for sequencing was peripheral blood, taken on day 0 of AZD1222 vaccination. The CDR3 spells CATSRDRGAYEQYF. CDR3 sequence (DNA): TGTGCCACCAGCAGAGATCGGGGCGCCTACGAGCAGTACTTC.